This T cell receptor beta chain derives from a study of regulatory T cells in long-lasting Graves disease. Time point meaning: persistent/refractory GD, antithyroid drugs over 5 years with positive TRAb. Preparation of the TCR library used RNA extracted from PBMCs. In this cohort, patients came from an endocrinology department located in Xi'an, China. Arm-PCR of CDR3 regions and iRepertoire HTBI primers were used to build TCR beta libraries. TCRdb passed the multiplex PCR reads through MiXCR, listing each CDR3 protein once. The table includes a few hundred thousand distinct CDR3 sequences, 23% detected once. Germline CDR1 and CDR2: SGHTA and FQGNSA. The V and J ends lost 4 bases and 6 bases, in that order; junction bases with no gene match: 2. The CDR3 is made up of 15 amino acids.

The sample was peripheral blood mononuclear cells (PBMCs), taken when the disease was refractory, from a patient treated with antithyroid drugs. The chain recombines TRBV7-2 with TRBJ1-6; 11 nucleotides match TRBD1. The origin of this receptor is a female donor with Graves disease. The CDR3 reads CASSWGTGGNSPLHF. The CDR3 DNA follows: TGTGCCAGCAGCTGGGGGACAGGGGGTAATTCACCCCTCCACTTT.